The 6 T cell receptor beta chains presented below share a single source sample, sequenced in a study of blood T cell repertoires in COVID-19. Clones were sequenced by immunoSEQ multiplex PCR, and TCRdb holds only the in-frame ones, with some missing. This table holds around 140,000 clones, 81% found once. The sequencing input was peripheral blood. Source of these receptors: a human donor in a cohort sampled during active COVID-19.

This sequence joins TRBV28 and TRBJ2-7, with a weak D call TRBD1 (5 bases). Trimming pared 4 bases from V and 4 bases from J, leaving 14 bases between. The CDR3 covers 14 residues. CDR1 MDHEN and CDR2 SYDVKM come from the germline V gene. The CDR3 DNA sequence: TGTGCCAGCAGTTCATCCGACAGAGGATACGAGCAGTACTTC. Translating gives CASSSSDRGYEQYF.

This clone has only one observation. V and J are TRBV4-1 and TRBJ2-1; 9 positions agree with TRBD2. Germline CDR1 and CDR2: MGHRA and YSYEKL. This CDR3 contains 16 residues. V dropped 1 base and J dropped 6; count of bases not matched to a gene: 7. The CDR3, as DNA: TGCGCCAGCAGCCAAGGTCGCGGGAGGGCCGGCAATGAGCAGTTCTTC. Translation gives CASSQGRGRAGNEQFF.

This clone was counted a few times. The chain couples TRBV5-4 to TRBJ2-1, with D tentatively TRBD2 (6 bases). This CDR3 contains 15 residues. Trimming took off 7 bases at V and 6 bases at J, with 20 bases between the two ends. Per germline, CDR1 SGHNT and CDR2 YYREEE (reference sequence). CDR3 sequence: CASRPDGRMANEQFF. CDR3 in DNA: TGTGCCAGCCGCCCGGACGGGAGAATGGCCAATGAGCAGTTCTTC.

The chain carries TRBV3-1 (or the pseudogene TRBV3-2) and TRBJ2-7; D might be TRBD2 (5 bases). The germline gives CDR1 LGHDT, CDR2 YNNKEL (reference sequence). The CDR3 sequence is 12 residues long. Deletions cut 1 base from V and 7 bases from J, with 8 bases between. The CDR3 reads CASSQVRGEQYF. The CDR3 nucleotides are TGTGCCAGCAGCCAAGTTCGGGGTGAGCAGTACTTC.

V gene TRBV19 combines with J gene TRBJ2-7; unclear D gene. Trimming removed 3 bases from V and 0 bases from J, with 9 bases in between. Germline V lookup: CDR1 LNHDA, CDR2 SQIVND (reference sequence). This CDR3 region has 14 residues. DNA of the CDR3: TGTGCCAGTAGTATTCGGGTGGCCTCCTACGAGCAGTACTTC. Amino acid sequence: CASSIRVASYEQYF.

The rearrangement joins TRBV3-1 (or the pseudogene TRBV3-2) to TRBJ2-7; TRBD2 aligns across 11 bases. CDR3 length: 15 residues. Germline V gene sequence: CDR1 LGHDT, CDR2 YNNKEL (reference sequence). Trimming took 1 base from V and 7 from J; bases not matched to a gene: 6. This CDR3 is CASSQGLAGSGEQYF. CDR3 DNA: TGTGCCAGCAGCCAAGGACTAGCGGGATCAGGGGAGCAGTACTTC.